Below, one TCR beta chain is given with its context. Its antigen is unidentified. Germline-derived CDR1 and CDR2 are ENHRY and SYGVKD. The CDR3 contains 17 residues. V shed 5 bases and J 2 bases; nucleotides not matched to a gene: 6. The data were obtained in a study of shared clonotypes between healthy human individuals. Measured with immunoSEQ multiplex PCR; TCRdb has only the in-frame clones, and not every one. The sample consists of around 1.1 million clones, roughly 74% of them appearing once. Study conclusions and caveats: Investigators collected only blood, and repertoires in tissues likely differ. Sharing across four donors was highest in naive CD4 (around 5%) and lowest in memory CD8 (roughly 0.4%).

The chain is built from TRBV10-3 and TRBJ2-4, with 13 bases that match TRBD2. Sequencing was carried out using memory CD4+ T cells from PBMCs. Subset of the sample: CD45RA-negative fraction. The receptor's source is a man aged 18 to 29 in good health. Some clones in this sample may be carry-over from other donors' samples. As DNA, the CDR3 is TGTGCCATCAGTCGGACTAGCGGGAGTGAGACCAAAAACATTCAGTACTTC. This encodes CAISRTSGSETKNIQYF.